What follows are 13 T cell receptor beta chains derived from one specimen sequenced in a study of response to subunit inactivated influenza vaccine. TCRdb re-analysed the RT-PCR reads in MiXCR, keeping a single row per CDR3 protein. The sample carries 500,000 to 750,000 distinct CDR3 sequences, 13% to 15% recorded once. Specimen: PBMCs from blood, collected roughly 13 days after vaccination. The receptors originated from a man aged 50 to 59 who received an inactivated influenza vaccine.

CDR3 amino acids: CASLRLAVINEQFF. The CDR3 DNA sequence: TGTGCCAGTCTGAGACTAGCGGTAATCAATGAGCAGTTCTTC. The rearrangement links TRBV2 to TRBJ2-1; 9 bases align to TRBD2. The CDR3 has 14 residues. The junction had 9 bases not matched to a gene; V was cut back by 9 bases and J by 6 bases. CDR1 is SNHLY, CDR2 FYNNEI, per germline.

The chain has TRBV2 and TRBJ2-1; 8 nucleotides align to TRBD1. The V gene's germline CDR1 is SNHLY and CDR2 FYNNEI. There are 15 residues in the CDR3. V lost 1 base to trimming and J lost 2 bases; unmatched junction nucleotides: 1. The CDR3 nucleotides read TGTGCCAGCAGTGAAGGGACAGGGACCTACAATGAGCAGTTCTTC. Amino acids: CASSEGTGTYNEQFF.

This clonotype appeared many times. The chain combines TRBV19 with TRBJ2-1; 8 nucleotides align to TRBD2. This CDR3 contains 14 residues. The germline V gene encodes CDR1 LNHDA and CDR2 SQIVND (reference sequence). The ends lost 6 bases at V and 0 bases at J; junction bases unmatched: 1. CDR3 nucleotide sequence: TGTGCCAGTAGCGCGGGAGGCTCCTACAATGAGCAGTTCTTC. This translates into CASSAGGSYNEQFF.

There are many counts of this clonotype. V and J are TRBV7-9 and TRBJ1-1; perhaps TRBD1 as D (5 bases). Germline CDR1 and CDR2: SEHNR and FQNEAQ (reference sequence). V lost 6 bases, J lost 7 bases, and 9 bases lay in between. This CDR3 is built from 11 residues. CDR3 coding DNA: TGTGCCAGCAGTTTGGGGGTTGAAGCTTTCTTT. It translates to CASSLGVEAFF.

This clonotype was seen a few times. The CDR3 DNA reads as TGTGCCAGCAGACCCGGGACCATGGGCTATGGCTACACCTTC. Residues: CASRPGTMGYGYTF. The J gene is TRBJ1-2, the V gene TRBV28, with D perhaps matching TRBD1 (5 bases). This CDR3 is 14 amino acids long. Trimming pared 6 bases from V and 4 bases from J, leaving 15 bases between. CDR1 and CDR2 from the germline V gene are MDHEN and SYDVKM.

V and J are TRBV7-2 and TRBJ1-4; TRBD1 matches at 7 bases. This CDR3 has 15 amino acids. J lost 8 bases, V lost 5 bases, and 11 bases had no gene match. The germline gives CDR1 SGHTA, CDR2 FQGNSA. DNA for the CDR3: TGTGCCAGCAGCCCGCAGACAGGGTCGAGAGAAAAACTGTTTTTT. The encoded protein is CASSPQTGSREKLFF.

This clonotype has ten or more counts. The chain employs TRBV7-2 and TRBJ2-2; D remains ambiguous. Germline CDR1 and CDR2: SGHTA and FQGNSA. V dropped 1 base and J dropped 1 base, with 4 bases sitting between them. The CDR3 totals 14 residues. CDR3 residues: CASSLVENTGELFF. CDR3 nucleotides: TGTGCCAGCAGCTTAGTGGAGAACACCGGGGAGCTGTTTTTT. Filled out from reference TRBV7-2 and TRBJ2-2, the complete variable domain reads GAGVSQSPSNKVTEKGKDVELRCDPISGHTALYWYRQSLGQGLEFLIYFQGNSAPDKSGLPSDRFSAERTGGSVSTLTIQRTQQEDSAVYLCASSLVENTGELFFGEGSRLTVL.

The J gene is TRBJ2-5, the V gene TRBV5-1; 11 positions agree with TRBD2. V lost 3 bases, J lost 2 bases, and 6 bases stayed unmatched. Germline CDR1 is SGHRS and CDR2 is YFSETQ. The length of the CDR3 is 16 residues. In nucleotides, the CDR3 is TGCGCCAGCAGCTGGGGACTAGCGGAGGTTCAAGAGACCCAGTACTTC. As protein: CASSWGLAEVQETQYF.

V is TRBV9 and J is TRBJ2-1, with 9 nucleotides matching TRBD2. The CDR3 is 17 amino acids. The germline V gene encodes CDR1 SGDLS and CDR2 YYNGEE. The trim removed 4 bases at V and 3 bases at J, leaving 11 bases unmatched. The CDR3 spells CASSHAILAGNYNEQFF. The CDR3 bases are TGTGCCAGCAGCCACGCGATACTAGCGGGCAACTACAATGAGCAGTTCTTC. The variable domain in full, with the rest retrieved from reference TRBV9 and TRBJ2-1, is DSGVTQTPKHLITATGQRVTLRCSPRSGDLSVYWYQQSLDQGLQFLIQYYNGEERAKGNILERFSAQQFPDLHSELNLSSLELGDSALYFCASSHAILAGNYNEQFFGPGTRLTVL.

This rearrangement joins TRBV20-1 to TRBJ1-5, with a possible D match to TRBD1 (5 bases). Trimming left V 4 bases short and J 0 bases short, with 10 bases between. The CDR3 extends over 14 amino acids. Germline V CDR1 and CDR2: DFQATT, SNEGSKA (reference sequence). The CDR3 DNA reads as TGCAGTGCTATTCCAGGGAATAGCAATCAGCCCCAGCATTTT. Translating it yields CSAIPGNSNQPQHF.

The chain uses TRBV6-5 and TRBJ1-2, with a tentative D call TRBD1 (6 bases). Deletions cut 4 bases from V and 4 bases from J, with 10 bases between. Germline V CDR1 and CDR2: MNHEY, SVGAGI. CDR3 length: 13 amino acids. The CDR3: CASSSDSFYGYTF. The CDR3 nucleotides are TGTGCCAGCAGTTCGGACAGTTTCTATGGCTACACCTTC.

The V gene is TRBV4-1, the J gene TRBJ1-2, with D possibly matching TRBD1 (6 bases). There are 15 residues in the CDR3. Germline V gene lookup returns CDR1 MGHRA and CDR2 YSYEKL. Trimming shortened V by 4 bases and J by 8 bases, and 20 bases separated the two germline ends. The CDR3, as DNA: TGCGCCAGCAGCCTTAACAGGGAGCCCCTGTACGGCTACACCTTC. It is translated as CASSLNREPLYGYTF.

This rearrangement joins TRBV7-8 to TRBJ2-7; D possibly corresponds to TRBD1 (5 bases). Germline values: CDR1 SGHVS, CDR2 FQNEAQ. The V and J ends lost 3 bases and 8 bases respectively, with 11 bases between them. The CDR3 has 12 amino acids. CDR3: CASSLVQEQQYF. The CDR3 region has the DNA TGTGCCAGCAGCTTGGTACAGGAGCAGCAGTACTTC. Drawing the rest from reference TRBV7-8 and TRBJ2-7, the complete variable domain is GAGVSQSPRYKVAKRGQDVALRCDPISGHVSLFWYQQALGQGPEFLTYFQNEAQLDKSGLPSDRFFAERPEGSVSTLKIQRTQQEDSAVYLCASSLVQEQQYFGPGTRLTVT.